Here is one T cell receptor (beta chain) with its context. Its target is unknown. Other autoimmune diseases, uncontrolled infections, pregnancy and lactation each led to patient exclusion. The diagnosis combined clinical symptoms, thyroxine, TRAb, thyroid ultrasound and orbital computed tomography scans. Trimming cost V 6 bases and J 0 bases; bases outside gene matches: 6. CDR3 length: 16 amino acids. Germline V gene lookup returns CDR1 MGHDK and CDR2 SYGVNS. This entry is derived from a study of Graves' ophthalmopathy and Graves' hyperthyroidism. TCR beta CDR3 amplification used RNA transcripts. HTBI primers primed a first-round RT-PCR, and a second-round multiplex PCR followed. TCRdb called the multiplex PCR reads again in MiXCR, with one record for every CDR3 protein. In the table there are 650,000 to 900,000 distinct CDR3 sequences, roughly 40% of which are singletons. The study, taken as a whole, reports: A 13-signature model separated ophthalmopathy from stable hyperthyroidism, reaching about 88% sensitivity and under 82% specificity cross-validated. In blood, most expanded thyroid clonotypes above 0.001 frequency were also detected.

V is TRBV25-1 and J is TRBJ2-2; 8 positions match TRBD1. The TCR was taken from an adult man with Graves' ophthalmopathy. Sequenced sample: peripheral blood. The CDR3 region has the DNA TGTGCCAGCAGACCCGGACAGGGTGCGAACACCGGGGAGCTGTTTTTT. This encodes CASRPGQGANTGELFF.